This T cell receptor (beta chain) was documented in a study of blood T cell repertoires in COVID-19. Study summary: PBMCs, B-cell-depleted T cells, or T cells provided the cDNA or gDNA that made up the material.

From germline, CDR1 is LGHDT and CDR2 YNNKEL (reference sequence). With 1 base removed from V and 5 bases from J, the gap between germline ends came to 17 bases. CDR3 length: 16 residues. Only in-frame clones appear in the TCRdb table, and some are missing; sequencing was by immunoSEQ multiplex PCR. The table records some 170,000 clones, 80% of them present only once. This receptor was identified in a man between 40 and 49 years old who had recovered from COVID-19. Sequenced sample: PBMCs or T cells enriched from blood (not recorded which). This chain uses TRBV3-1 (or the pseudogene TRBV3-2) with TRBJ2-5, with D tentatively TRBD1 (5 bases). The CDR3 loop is CASSQGLGPGLETQYF. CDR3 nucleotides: TGTGCCAGCAGCCAAGGCTTGGGGCCGGGTTTGGAGACCCAGTACTTC.